This T cell receptor (beta chain) comes out of a study of T cells in Graves' hyperthyroidism and ophthalmopathy. Across 18 months, stable Graves' hyperthyroidism was marked by no progression to ophthalmopathy. It was RNA transcripts that yielded the amplified TCR beta CDR3 regions. In the first-round RT-PCR of the TCR CDR3, the HTBI primer set was used. Via MiXCR, TCRdb re-called the multiplex PCR reads, giving one row per CDR3 protein. The table has around 300,000 distinct CDR3 sequences, roughly 13% seen once. This clonotype was recorded many times. The CDR3 sequence is 13 residues long. With 4 bases clipped from V and 5 bases from J, the junction kept 5 bases outside the gene matches. The germline CDR1 and CDR2 sequences are GTSNPN and SVGIG (reference sequence).

The chain recombines TRBV30 with TRBJ2-3, with 8 bases lining up with TRBD2. The specimen sequenced was blood. The clonotype comes from a woman aged 40 to 50 with Graves' hyperthyroidism. This CDR3 is CAWTGTSRDTQYF. CDR3 bases: TGTGCCTGGACGGGGACTAGTAGAGATACGCAGTATTTT.